Ten or more counts support the clone carrying this T cell receptor (beta chain). As yet, its antigen is unknown. This sample was included in a study of T cells after yellow fever vaccination. The study, taken as a whole, reports: On re-exposure, the response was weaker but peaked faster, at day 5 versus 15.

The length of the CDR3 is 17 residues. With 0 bases removed from V and 3 bases from J, the gap between germline ends came to 14 bases. Looked up from germline, CDR1 is KGHDR and CDR2 is SFDVKD. Production of TCR cDNA was by 5'RACE template switching, which also added a universal primer site and UMIs. A single record per CDR3 protein comes from TCRdb applying MiXCR to the 5' RACE reads. Counted here are some 320,000 distinct CDR3 sequences, approximately 4% occurring once; the ten biggest clones make up just under 20%. The sample here was PBMCs, taken 15 days after the yellow fever booster vaccination. The receptor comes from a man younger than 35 who received the YFV17D yellow fever vaccine. The J gene is TRBJ1-5, the V gene TRBV24-1; D unresolved. Here the CDR3 reads CATSDLLGRSYNQPQHF. Here the CDR3 DNA reads TGTGCCACCAGTGATTTGCTAGGGCGGTCTTACAATCAGCCCCAGCATTTT.